The 23 T cell receptor beta chains below were found in one sample sequenced in a study of radiotherapy plus CTLA-4 blockade in lung cancer (dated by TCRdb to the late 2010s). Libraries were prepared through the immunoSEQ multiplex PCR assay. The table was pulled from immuneACCESS by TCRdb, which kept in-frame rearrangements only. Such tables lose some clones; where checked, under half of the loss comes from unresolved V genes, and the rest has no known cause. This sample gives 50,000 or so clones in total; roughly three quarters of them show up just once. Around 10% of the sample comes from the top ten. The sample was peripheral blood, taken from a patient treated with radiotherapy plus ipilimumab. The receptors were gathered from a human donor with non-small cell lung cancer who had stable disease on radiotherapy plus ipilimumab.

V usage is TRBV2 and J usage is TRBJ1-5; D is uncertain. The germline CDR1 and CDR2 sequences are SNHLY and FYNNEI. This CDR3 contains 13 residues. V was trimmed by 4 bases and J by 3 bases, leaving 7 bases between them. The CDR3 loop reads CASSADPNQPQHF. The CDR3 DNA sequence: TGTGCCAGCAGTGCGGACCCCAATCAGCCCCAGCATTTT. Variable domain in full (rest from reference TRBV2 and TRBJ1-5): EPEVTQTPSHQVTQMGQEVILRCVPISNHLYFYWYRQILGQKVEFLVSFYNNEISEKSEIFDDQFSVERPDGSNFTLKIRSTKLEDSAMYFCASSADPNQPQHFGDGTRLSIL.

The chain employs TRBV6-4 and TRBJ2-1; D call uncertain. With 3 bases removed from V and 5 bases from J, the gap between germline ends came to 8 bases. The CDR3 extends over 13 amino acids. Germline V gene lookup returns CDR1 MRHNA and CDR2 SNTAGT. CDR3 sequence reads: CASSDGPHNEQFF. The CDR3 nucleotides read TGTGCCAGCAGTGATGGCCCACACAATGAGCAGTTCTTC.

This chain links TRBV29-1 with TRBJ2-4, with 7 positions matching TRBD2. V lost 2 bases and J lost 0; bases outside the gene matches: 4. Looked up from germline, CDR1 is SQVTM and CDR2 is ANQGSEA. This CDR3 contains 15 residues. CDR3 residues: CSVEREGLAKNIQYF. The CDR3 DNA is TGCAGCGTTGAAAGGGAGGGACTAGCCAAAAACATTCAGTACTTC.

A few counts support this clone. The CDR3 reads CASSPRSGSGYTF. CDR3 coding DNA: TGTGCCAGCTCACCACGTTCAGGGAGTGGCTACACCTTC. V gene TRBV18 combines with J gene TRBJ1-2, with a weak D call TRBD1 (5 bases). The CDR3 totals 13 residues. The V end lost 1 base, the J end lost 7 bases, and 10 bases lay between the germline ends. Germline V lookup: CDR1 KGHSH, CDR2 LQKENI.

The chain is built from TRBV7-2 and TRBJ2-7; D is unclear. The CDR3 has 16 amino acids. Germline CDR1 is SGHTA and CDR2 is FQGNSA. V lost 0 bases to trimming and J lost 2 bases, with 14 bases between them. Here the CDR3 reads CASSLAGRPAPYEQYF. The CDR3 nucleotides are TGTGCCAGCAGCTTAGCTGGCAGGCCAGCCCCCTACGAGCAGTACTTC.

J is TRBJ1-3 and V is TRBV11-2, with D possibly matching TRBD1 (6 bases). There are 12 residues in the CDR3. V dropped 6 bases and J dropped 7 bases, with 10 bases sitting between them. Germline V gives CDR1 SGHAT, CDR2 FQNNGV. The CDR3 protein is CASSATGNTIYF. The CDR3 bases are TGTGCCAGCAGTGCAACAGGGAACACCATATATTTT.

The CDR3 DNA sequence: TGTGCCAGCAGTGCCACACAGGGGGCACGGAGCAATCAGCCCCAGCATTTT. This codes for CASSATQGARSNQPQHF. This chain uses TRBV6-1 with TRBJ1-5; 9 nucleotides match TRBD1. V lost 4 bases and J lost 1; bases outside the gene matches: 8. Per germline, CDR1 MNHNS and CDR2 SASEGT. The CDR3 has 17 residues.

This chain uses TRBV7-6 with TRBJ2-2, with no clear D. V shed 5 bases and J shed 9 bases, with 13 bases lying between them. Germline loops: CDR1 SGHVS, CDR2 FNYEAQ. The CDR3 sequence is 13 residues long. DNA of the CDR3: TGTGCCAGCAGCCCTACAGACAACAGGGAGCTGTTTTTT. It translates to CASSPTDNRELFF.

This chain joins TRBV18 and TRBJ1-6, with 9 bases fitting TRBD1. The CDR3 is made up of 16 amino acids. Germline V gene lookup returns CDR1 KGHSH and CDR2 LQKENI. The junction had 6 bases not matched to a gene; V was cut back by 4 bases and J by 5 bases. CDR3 loop: CASSQSGQGHNSPLHF. In nucleotides, the CDR3 is TGTGCCAGCTCACAATCCGGACAGGGGCATAATTCACCCCTCCACTTT.

The genes are TRBV7-2 and TRBJ1-3; a possible D gene is TRBD1 (6 bases). The V end lost 4 bases, the J end lost 2 bases, and 9 bases lay between the germline ends. Germline lookup yields CDR1 SGHTA and CDR2 FQGNSA. This CDR3 region has 14 residues. This CDR3 reads CASSSQGPGNTIYF. As DNA, the CDR3 is TGTGCCAGCAGCTCACAGGGACCTGGAAACACCATATATTTT.

The rearrangement links TRBV5-1 to TRBJ1-5; perhaps TRBD1 as D (6 bases). Germline V lookup: CDR1 SGHRS, CDR2 YFSETQ. This CDR3 region has 15 residues. V was pared by 1 base and J by 3 bases, with 11 bases between. CDR3 bases: TGCGCCAGCAGCTTGTCAGGGGCCTCCAATCAGCCCCAGCATTTT. Protein: CASSLSGASNQPQHF.

The rearrangement joins TRBV28 to TRBJ1-2, with D perhaps TRBD1 (6 bases). The CDR3 is 14 amino acids. The germline V and J ends were trimmed by 4 bases and 2 bases, with 11 bases remaining between them. Germline assignment: CDR1 MDHEN and CDR2 SYDVKM. The CDR3 loop is CASSSPRGNYGYTF. CDR3 nucleotide sequence: TGTGCCAGCAGTTCCCCGAGGGGGAACTATGGCTACACCTTC.

The rearrangement links TRBV7-2 to TRBJ2-7, with D possibly TRBD2 on 6 matching bases. CDR1 SGHTA and CDR2 FQGNSA come from the germline V gene. Trimming shortened V by 2 bases and J by 7 bases, and 12 bases separated the two germline ends. The CDR3 totals 13 residues. DNA for the CDR3: TGTGCCAGCAGCTTAACCCCCCGGGGGGAGCAGTACTTC. This translates into CASSLTPRGEQYF.

The chain recombines TRBV5-6 with TRBJ1-1; D gene ambiguous. From germline, CDR1 is SGHDT and CDR2 YYEEEE. Between the trimmed V and J ends, which lost 2 bases and 4 bases, there was a span of 9 bases. The CDR3 length is 13 residues. The CDR3 nucleotides read TGTGCCAGCAGCTTCGTGGCGGGCACTGAAGCTTTCTTT. Translated, it gives CASSFVAGTEAFF.

CDR3 DNA sequence: TGTGCCAGCAGCTTAGAAGCCGGACAGAACTATGGCTACACCTTC. Protein product: CASSLEAGQNYGYTF. The chain uses TRBV7-8 and TRBJ1-2; TRBD1 might be the D (6 bases). Trimming cost V 1 base and J 2 bases, with 11 bases left between them. The CDR3 has 15 amino acids. CDR1 and CDR2 (germline): SGHVS, FQNEAQ.

J is TRBJ1-1 and V is TRBV6-5; maybe TRBD1 (6 bases). The CDR3 totals 15 residues. From germline, CDR1 is MNHEY and CDR2 SVGAGI. The V gene lost 4 bases and the J gene lost 2 bases, with 14 bases spanning the gap. CDR3 loop: CASSSPTGGNTEAFF. The DNA for the CDR3 is TGTGCCAGCAGTTCCCCCACGGGGGGCAACACTGAAGCTTTCTTT.

J is TRBJ1-2 and V is TRBV25-1; 12 bases agree with TRBD1. The CDR3 covers 14 residues. The junction had 5 bases not matched to a gene; V was cut back by 5 bases and J by 7 bases. The germline CDR1 and CDR2 sequences are MGHDK and SYGVNS. CDR3 amino acids: CASSTGTGGGGYTF. CDR3 sequence (DNA): TGTGCCAGCAGTACCGGGACAGGGGGCGGTGGCTACACCTTC.

This sequence joins TRBV7-3 and TRBJ2-1; possible D gene TRBD2, 5 bases. Trimming shortened V by 5 bases and J by 1 base, and 6 bases separated the two germline ends. Per germline, CDR1 SGHTA and CDR2 FQGTGA. The CDR3 spans 13 residues. CDR3: CASSTGSYNEQFF. The CDR3 DNA sequence: TGTGCCAGCAGCACGGGATCCTACAATGAGCAGTTCTTC.

The V and J genes are TRBV5-8 and TRBJ1-6, with D hard to call. V lost 2 bases to trimming and J lost 9 bases, with 9 bases between them. This CDR3 has 13 residues. Germline V gene data show CDR1 as SGHTS and CDR2 as YDEGEE. CDR3 in DNA: TGTGCCAGCAGCTTAACAACGGGTTCACCCCTCCACTTT. This sequence encodes CASSLTTGSPLHF. The complete variable domain, with remaining parts taken from reference TRBV5-8 and TRBJ1-6, reads EAGVTQSPTHLIKTRGQQATLRCSPISGHTSVYWYQQALGLGLQFLLWYDEGEERNRGNFPPRFSGRQFPNYSSELNVNALELEDSALYLCASSLTTGSPLHFGNGTRLTVT.

This chain connects TRBV7-8 to TRBJ2-1; no reliable D call. This CDR3 spans 13 amino acids. The germline gives CDR1 SGHVS, CDR2 FQNEAQ. The V and J ends lost 3 bases and 6 bases respectively, with 9 bases between them. The CDR3 nucleotides read TGTGCCAGCAGCTTCCTCTTTATCAATGAGCAGTTCTTC. Translating gives CASSFLFINEQFF.

The chain recombines TRBV7-2 with TRBJ1-2; D uncertain. The V and J ends lost 2 bases and 2 bases respectively, with 15 bases between them. The CDR3 length is 16 residues. Per germline, CDR1 SGHTA and CDR2 FQGNSA. This CDR3 is CASSLRIQNTNYGYTF. In DNA form, the CDR3 reads TGTGCCAGCAGCTTAAGGATCCAAAATACCAACTATGGCTACACCTTC.

This chain links TRBV7-8 with TRBJ1-1; possibly TRBD1 for D (6 bases). The germline V and J ends were trimmed by 4 bases and 2 bases, with 14 bases remaining between them. Germline V gene sequence: CDR1 SGHVS, CDR2 FQNEAQ. This CDR3 is built from 15 residues. The DNA for the CDR3 is TGTGCCAGCAGCTCGCGGGGGGGCAGCAACACTGAAGCTTTCTTT. Translation gives CASSSRGGSNTEAFF.

This clone was recorded many times. The chain couples TRBV5-6 to TRBJ1-1; a possible D gene is TRBD1 (6 bases). The CDR3 has 14 amino acids. V was trimmed by 0 bases and J by 4 bases, leaving 10 bases between them. The germline V gene encodes CDR1 SGHDT and CDR2 YYEEEE. The CDR3 loop reads CASSLGRGGTEAFF. As DNA, the CDR3 is TGTGCCAGCAGCTTGGGCCGAGGGGGCACTGAAGCTTTCTTT.